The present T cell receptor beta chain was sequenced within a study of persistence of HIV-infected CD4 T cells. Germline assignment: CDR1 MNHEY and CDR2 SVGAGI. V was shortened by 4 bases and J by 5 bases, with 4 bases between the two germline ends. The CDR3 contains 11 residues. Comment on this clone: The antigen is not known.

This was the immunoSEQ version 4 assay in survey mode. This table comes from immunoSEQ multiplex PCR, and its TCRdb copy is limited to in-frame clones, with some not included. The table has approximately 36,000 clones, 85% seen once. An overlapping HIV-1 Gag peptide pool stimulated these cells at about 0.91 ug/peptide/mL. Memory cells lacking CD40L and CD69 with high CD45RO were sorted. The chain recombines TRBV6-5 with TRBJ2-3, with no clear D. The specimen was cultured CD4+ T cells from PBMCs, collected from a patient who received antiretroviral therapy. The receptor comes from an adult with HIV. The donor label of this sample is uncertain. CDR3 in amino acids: CASSLRDTQYF. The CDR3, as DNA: TGTGCCAGCAGTTTGCGAGATACGCAGTATTTT.